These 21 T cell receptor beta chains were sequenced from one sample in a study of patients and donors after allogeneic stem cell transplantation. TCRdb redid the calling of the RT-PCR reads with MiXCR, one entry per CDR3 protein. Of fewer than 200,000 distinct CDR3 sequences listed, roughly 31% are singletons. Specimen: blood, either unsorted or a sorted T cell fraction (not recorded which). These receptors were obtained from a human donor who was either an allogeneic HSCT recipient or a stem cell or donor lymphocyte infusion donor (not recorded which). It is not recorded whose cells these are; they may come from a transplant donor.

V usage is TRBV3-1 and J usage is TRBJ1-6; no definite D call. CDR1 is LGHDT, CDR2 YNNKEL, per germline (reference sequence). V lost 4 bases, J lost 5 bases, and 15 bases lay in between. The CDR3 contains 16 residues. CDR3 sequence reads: CASSRLQGRNNSPLHF. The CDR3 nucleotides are TGTGCCAGCAGCCGGCTACAAGGGCGGAATAATTCACCCCTCCACTTT. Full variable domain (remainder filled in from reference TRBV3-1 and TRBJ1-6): DTAVSQTPKYLVTQMGNDKSIKCEQNLGHDTMYWYKQDSKKFLKIMFSYNNKELIINETVPNRFSPKSPDKAHLNLHINSLELGDSAVYFCASSRLQGRNNSPLHFGNGTRLTVT.

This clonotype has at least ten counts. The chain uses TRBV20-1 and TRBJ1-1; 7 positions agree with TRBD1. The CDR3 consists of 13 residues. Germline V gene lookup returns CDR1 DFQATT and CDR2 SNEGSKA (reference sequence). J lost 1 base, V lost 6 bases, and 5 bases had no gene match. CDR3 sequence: CSAPWTGNTEAFF. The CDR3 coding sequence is TGCAGTGCCCCGTGGACAGGGAACACTGAAGCTTTCTTT.

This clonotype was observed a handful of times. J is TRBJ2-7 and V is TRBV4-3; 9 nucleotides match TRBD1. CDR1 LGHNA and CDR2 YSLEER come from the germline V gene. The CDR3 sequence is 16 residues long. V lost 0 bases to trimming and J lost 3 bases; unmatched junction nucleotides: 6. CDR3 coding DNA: TGCGCCAGCAGCCAAGAAGAGGGGGGACAGGGCTACGAGCAGTACTTC. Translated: CASSQEEGGQGYEQYF.

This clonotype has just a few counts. CDR3 coding DNA: TGTGCCAGCAGGGGGATAGCGGGAGAGACCCAGTACTTC. Protein: CASRGIAGETQYF. The chain uses TRBV27 and TRBJ2-5; 7 nucleotides agree with TRBD2. With 6 bases clipped from V and 4 bases from J, the junction kept 5 bases outside the gene matches. The length of the CDR3 is 13 residues. CDR1 and CDR2 from the germline V gene are MNHEY and SMNVEV (reference sequence).

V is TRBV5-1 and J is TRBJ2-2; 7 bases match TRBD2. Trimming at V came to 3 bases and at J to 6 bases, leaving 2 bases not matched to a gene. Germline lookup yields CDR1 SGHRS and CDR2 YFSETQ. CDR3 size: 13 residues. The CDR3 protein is CASSSGLAGELFF. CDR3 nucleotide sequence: TGCGCCAGCAGCTCCGGACTAGCCGGGGAGCTGTTTTTT.

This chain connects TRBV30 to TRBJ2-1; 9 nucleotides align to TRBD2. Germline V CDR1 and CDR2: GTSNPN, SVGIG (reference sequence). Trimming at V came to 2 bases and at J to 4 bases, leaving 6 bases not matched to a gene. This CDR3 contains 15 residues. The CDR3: CAWSLAGGEYNEQFF. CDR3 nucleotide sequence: TGTGCCTGGAGTCTGGCGGGAGGGGAATACAATGAGCAGTTCTTC.

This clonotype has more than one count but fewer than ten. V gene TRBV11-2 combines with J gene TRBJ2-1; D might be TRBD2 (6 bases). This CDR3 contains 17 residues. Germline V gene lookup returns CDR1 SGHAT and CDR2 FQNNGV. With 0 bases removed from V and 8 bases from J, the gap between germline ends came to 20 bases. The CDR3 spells CASSLDVGGWGFDEQFF. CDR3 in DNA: TGTGCCAGCAGCTTAGATGTAGGAGGGTGGGGCTTCGATGAGCAGTTCTTC.

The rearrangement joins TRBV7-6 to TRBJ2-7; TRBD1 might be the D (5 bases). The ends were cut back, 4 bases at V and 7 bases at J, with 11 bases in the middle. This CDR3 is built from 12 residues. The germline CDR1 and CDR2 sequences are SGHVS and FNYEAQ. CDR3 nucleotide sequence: TGTGCCAGCAGCTCGGGCCCAGGGGAGCAGTACTTC. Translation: CASSSGPGEQYF.

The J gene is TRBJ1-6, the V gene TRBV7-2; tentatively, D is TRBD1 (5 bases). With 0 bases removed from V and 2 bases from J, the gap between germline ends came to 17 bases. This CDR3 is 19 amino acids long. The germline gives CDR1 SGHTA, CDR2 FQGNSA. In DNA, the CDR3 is TGTGCCAGCAGCTTAGCACGGCCCTCAGGGATCCCCTATAATTCACCCCTCCACTTT. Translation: CASSLARPSGIPYNSPLHF.

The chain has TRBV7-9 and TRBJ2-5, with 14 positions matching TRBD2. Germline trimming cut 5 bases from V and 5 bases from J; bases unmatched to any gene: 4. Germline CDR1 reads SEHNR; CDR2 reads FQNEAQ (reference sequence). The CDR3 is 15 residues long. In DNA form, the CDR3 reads TGTGCCAGCAGCCAGCGACTAGCGGGAGGGGAGACCCAGTACTTC. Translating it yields CASSQRLAGGETQYF.

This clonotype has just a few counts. The CDR3 bases are TGTGCCAGCAGCTTCAGGGGGGAGGAGACCCAGTACTTC. Residues: CASSFRGEETQYF. The chain combines TRBV12-3 or TRBV12-4 with TRBJ2-5; D perhaps matches TRBD1 (7 bases). V lost 6 bases and J 5 bases, leaving 13 bases between the germline ends. The CDR3 runs 13 residues.

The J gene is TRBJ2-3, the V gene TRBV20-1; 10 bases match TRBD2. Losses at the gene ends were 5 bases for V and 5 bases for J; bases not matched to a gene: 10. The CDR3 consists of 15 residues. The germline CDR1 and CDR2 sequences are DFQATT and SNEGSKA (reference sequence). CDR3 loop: CSAVEVAGGIDTQYF. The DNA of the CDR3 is TGCAGTGCTGTCGAGGTAGCGGGAGGAATAGATACGCAGTATTTT.

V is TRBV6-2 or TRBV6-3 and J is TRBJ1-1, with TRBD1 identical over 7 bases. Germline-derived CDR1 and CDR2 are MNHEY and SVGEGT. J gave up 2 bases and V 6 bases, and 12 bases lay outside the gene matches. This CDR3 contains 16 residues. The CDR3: CASSPQGGGPNTEAFF. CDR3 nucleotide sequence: TGTGCCAGCAGCCCCCAAGGAGGGGGCCCAAACACTGAAGCTTTCTTT.

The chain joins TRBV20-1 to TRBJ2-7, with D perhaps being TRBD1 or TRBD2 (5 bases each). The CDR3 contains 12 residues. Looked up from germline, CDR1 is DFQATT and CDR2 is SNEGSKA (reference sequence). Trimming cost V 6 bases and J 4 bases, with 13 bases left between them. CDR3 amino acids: CSAGTHFYEQYF. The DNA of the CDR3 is TGCAGTGCCGGGACCCACTTTTACGAGCAGTACTTC.

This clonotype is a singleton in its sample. The CDR3 protein is CASCVLAGVPDTQYF. In DNA form, the CDR3 reads TGTGCCAGCTGCGTACTAGCGGGAGTACCAGATACGCAGTATTTT. The chain links TRBV2 to TRBJ2-3; 11 nucleotides agree with TRBD2. The CDR3 totals 15 residues. Germline CDR1 is SNHLY and CDR2 is FYNNEI. V was pared by 8 bases and J by 4 bases, with 8 bases of the junction left unmatched.

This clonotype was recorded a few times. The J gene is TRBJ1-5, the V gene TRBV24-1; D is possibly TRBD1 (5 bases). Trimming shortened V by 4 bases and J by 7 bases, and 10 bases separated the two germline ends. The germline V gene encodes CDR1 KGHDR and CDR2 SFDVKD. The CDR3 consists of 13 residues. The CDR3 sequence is CATSEGGIQPQHF. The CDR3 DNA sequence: TGTGCCACCAGTGAGGGGGGGATCCAGCCCCAGCATTTT.

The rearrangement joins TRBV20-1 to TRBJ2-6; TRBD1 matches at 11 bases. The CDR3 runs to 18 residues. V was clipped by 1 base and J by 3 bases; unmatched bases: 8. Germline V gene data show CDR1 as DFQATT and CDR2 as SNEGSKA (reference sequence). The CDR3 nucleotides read TGCAGTGCTAGAGCCCTAGTGGGACAGGGGGTTGGGGCCAACGTCCTGACTTTC. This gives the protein CSARALVGQGVGANVLTF.

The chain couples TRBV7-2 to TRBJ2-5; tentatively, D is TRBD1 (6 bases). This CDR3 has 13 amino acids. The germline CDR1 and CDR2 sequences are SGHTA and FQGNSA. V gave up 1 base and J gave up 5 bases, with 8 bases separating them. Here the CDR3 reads CASSLDREETQYF. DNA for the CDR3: TGTGCCAGCAGCTTAGACAGGGAGGAGACCCAGTACTTC.

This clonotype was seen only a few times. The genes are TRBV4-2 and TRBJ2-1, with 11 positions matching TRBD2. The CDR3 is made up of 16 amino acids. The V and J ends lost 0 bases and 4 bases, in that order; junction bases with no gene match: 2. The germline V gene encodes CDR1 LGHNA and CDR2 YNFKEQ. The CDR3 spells CASSQDLAGGYNEQFF. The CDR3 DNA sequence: TGTGCCAGCAGCCAAGATCTAGCGGGAGGATACAATGAGCAGTTCTTC.

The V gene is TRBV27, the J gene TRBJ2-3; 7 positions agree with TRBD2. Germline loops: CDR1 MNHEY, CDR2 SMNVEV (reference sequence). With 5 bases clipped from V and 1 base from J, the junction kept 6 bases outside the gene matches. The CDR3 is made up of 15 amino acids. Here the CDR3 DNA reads TGTGCCAGCAGTCCACTAGCGTTTCGCACAGATACGCAGTATTTT. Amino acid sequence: CASSPLAFRTDTQYF.

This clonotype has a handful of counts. CDR3 coding DNA: TGTGCCAGCAGGGCAGTCGGAAACACCATATATTTT. The encoded protein is CASRAVGNTIYF. This chain connects TRBV6-5 to TRBJ1-3, with D unclear. The CDR3 consists of 12 residues. Trimming left V 6 bases short and J 4 bases short, with 7 bases between. Germline lookup yields CDR1 MNHEY and CDR2 SVGAGI.